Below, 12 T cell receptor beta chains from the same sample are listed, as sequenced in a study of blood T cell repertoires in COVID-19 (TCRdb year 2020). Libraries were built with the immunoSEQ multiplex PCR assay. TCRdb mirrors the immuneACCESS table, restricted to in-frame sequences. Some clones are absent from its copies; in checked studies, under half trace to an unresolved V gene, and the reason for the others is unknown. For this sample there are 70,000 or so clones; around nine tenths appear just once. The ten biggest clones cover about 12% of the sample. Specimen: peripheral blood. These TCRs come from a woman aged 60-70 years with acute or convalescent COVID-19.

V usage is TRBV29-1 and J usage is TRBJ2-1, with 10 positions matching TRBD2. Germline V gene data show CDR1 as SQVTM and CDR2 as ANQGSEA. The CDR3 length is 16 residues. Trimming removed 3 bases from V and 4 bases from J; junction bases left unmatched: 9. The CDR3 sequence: CSVELAGAIDYNEQFF. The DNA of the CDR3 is TGCAGCGTTGAGCTAGCGGGGGCCATCGATTACAATGAGCAGTTCTTC.

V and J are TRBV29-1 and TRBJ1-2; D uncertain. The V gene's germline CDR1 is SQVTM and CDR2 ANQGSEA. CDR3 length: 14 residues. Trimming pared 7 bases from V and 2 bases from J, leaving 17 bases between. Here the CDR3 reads CSARLVFPNYGYTF. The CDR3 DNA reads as TGCAGCGCCCGACTAGTATTTCCCAACTATGGCTACACCTTC.

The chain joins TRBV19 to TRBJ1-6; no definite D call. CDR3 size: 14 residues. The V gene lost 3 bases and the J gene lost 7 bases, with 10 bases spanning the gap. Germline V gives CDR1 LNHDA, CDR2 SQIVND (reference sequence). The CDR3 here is CASSIWTKNSPLHF. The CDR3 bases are TGTGCCAGTAGTATCTGGACTAAGAATTCACCCCTCCACTTT.

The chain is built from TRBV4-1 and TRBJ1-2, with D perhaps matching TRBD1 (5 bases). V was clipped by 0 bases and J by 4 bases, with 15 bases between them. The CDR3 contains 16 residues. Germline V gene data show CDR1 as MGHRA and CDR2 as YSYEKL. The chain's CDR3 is CASSQEQVPGAYGYTF. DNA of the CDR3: TGCGCCAGCAGCCAAGAACAGGTCCCTGGGGCCTATGGCTACACCTTC.

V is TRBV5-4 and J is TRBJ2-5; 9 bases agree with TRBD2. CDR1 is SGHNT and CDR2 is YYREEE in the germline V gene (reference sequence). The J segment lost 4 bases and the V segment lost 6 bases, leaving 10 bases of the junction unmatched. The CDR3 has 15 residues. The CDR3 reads CASNRGGGPGETQYF. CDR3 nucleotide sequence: TGTGCCAGCAACCGCGGGGGGGGGCCAGGAGAGACCCAGTACTTC.

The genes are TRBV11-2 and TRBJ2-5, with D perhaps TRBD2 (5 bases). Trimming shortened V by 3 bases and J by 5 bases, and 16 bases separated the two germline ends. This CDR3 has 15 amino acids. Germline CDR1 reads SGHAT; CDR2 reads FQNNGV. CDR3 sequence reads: CASSFGLAPTETQYF. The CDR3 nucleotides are TGTGCCAGCAGCTTTGGCCTAGCCCCCACGGAGACCCAGTACTTC.

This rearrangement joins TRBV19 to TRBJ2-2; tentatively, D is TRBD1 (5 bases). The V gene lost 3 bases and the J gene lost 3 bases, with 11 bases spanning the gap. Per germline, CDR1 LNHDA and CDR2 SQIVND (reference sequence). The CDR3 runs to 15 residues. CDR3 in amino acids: CASSILGVDTGELFF. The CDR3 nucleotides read TGTGCCAGTAGTATTTTAGGGGTTGACACCGGGGAGCTGTTTTTT.

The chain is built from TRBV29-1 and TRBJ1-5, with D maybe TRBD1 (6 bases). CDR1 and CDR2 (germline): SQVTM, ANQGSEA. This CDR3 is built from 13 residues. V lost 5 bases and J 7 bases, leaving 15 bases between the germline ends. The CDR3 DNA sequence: TGCAGCGTTCAAGGGGGGCTAGGGCAGCCCCAGCATTTT. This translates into CSVQGGLGQPQHF.

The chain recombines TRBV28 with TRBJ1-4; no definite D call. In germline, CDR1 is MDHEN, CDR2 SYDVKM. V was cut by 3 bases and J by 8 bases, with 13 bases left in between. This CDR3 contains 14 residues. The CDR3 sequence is CASSFSGGGEKLFF. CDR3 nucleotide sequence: TGTGCCAGCAGTTTTTCGGGAGGTGGAGAAAAACTGTTTTTT. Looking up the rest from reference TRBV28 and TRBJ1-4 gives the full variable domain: DVKVTQSSRYLVKRTGEKVFLECVQDMDHENMFWYRQDPGLGLRLIYFSYDVKMKEKGDIPEGYSVSREKKERFSLILESASTNQTSMYLCASSFSGGGEKLFFGSGTQLSVL.

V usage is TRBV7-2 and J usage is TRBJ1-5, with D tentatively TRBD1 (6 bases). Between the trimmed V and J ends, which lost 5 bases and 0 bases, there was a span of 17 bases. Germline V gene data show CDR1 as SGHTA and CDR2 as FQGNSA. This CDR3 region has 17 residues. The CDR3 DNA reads TGTGCCAGCAGCGTTGGCCCGACAGGCTATAGCAATCAGCCCCAGCATTTT. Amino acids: CASSVGPTGYSNQPQHF.

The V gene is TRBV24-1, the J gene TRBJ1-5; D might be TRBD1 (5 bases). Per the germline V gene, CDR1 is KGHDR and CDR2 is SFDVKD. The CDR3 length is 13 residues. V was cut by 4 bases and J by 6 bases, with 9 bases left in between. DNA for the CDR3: TGTGCCACCAGTGAGGGGGAGGTTCAGCCCCAGCATTTT. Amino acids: CATSEGEVQPQHF.

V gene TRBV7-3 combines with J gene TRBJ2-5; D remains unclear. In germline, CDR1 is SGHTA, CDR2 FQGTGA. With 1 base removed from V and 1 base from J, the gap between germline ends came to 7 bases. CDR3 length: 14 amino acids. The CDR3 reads CASSLSGSQETQYF. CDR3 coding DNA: TGTGCCAGCAGCTTAAGTGGCAGCCAAGAGACCCAGTACTTC.